The rows below give T cell receptor beta chains drawn from one sample of a study of early T cells in non-severe SARS-CoV-2 infection. TCRdb fed the 5' RACE reads into MiXCR, producing one record per CDR3 protein. The sample includes 65,000 to 95,000 distinct CDR3 sequences, about a sixth of them seen just once. Specimen: whole blood. These receptors came from an adult who was a healthcare worker with PCR-confirmed SARS-CoV-2 infection or an uninfected control (not recorded which). Each CDR3 is given with its conserved first and last residue. D genes are given only for firm matches. Clone size is given for some rows only: seen once, a few or many times, or a class if the clone is expanded.

V gene	CDR3 length	D gene	J gene	clone size	CDR3 DNA	CDR3 protein
TRBV9	16	TRBD2	TRBJ2-1	few	TGTGCCAGCAGCGTAGTCGGGGAGGGAGTTAGGGATGAGCAGTTCTTC	CASSVVGEGVRDEQFF
TRBV20-1	14	TRBD1	TRBJ1-5	-	TGCAGTGCTAGAGACTCGACAGGGCGGCAGCCCCAGCATTTT	CSARDSTGRQPQHF
TRBV7-9	11	-	TRBJ2-1	-	TGTGCCAGCAGCTTAGAGATTGAGCAGTTCTTC	CASSLEIEQFF
TRBV5-4	14	-	TRBJ1-1	few	TGTGCCAGCAGCTTGGCGTCCTTCCACACTGAAGCTTTCTTT	CASSLASFHTEAFF
TRBV29-1	14	TRBD1	TRBJ2-4	-	TGCAGCGTTGAAGTCAGGGGGGCCAAAAACATTCAGTACTTC	CSVEVRGAKNIQYF
TRBV29-1	16	-	TRBJ1-1	-	TGCAGCGTTGTGACAGCCAACCTCCCGATGAACACTGAAGCTTTCTTT	CSVVTANLPMNTEAFF
TRBV6-6	11	-	TRBJ2-5	few	TGTGCCAGCAGTTACCGCGAGACCCAGTACTTC	CASSYRETQYF
TRBV29-1	13	-	TRBJ1-1	-	TGCAGCGTCATGAGGGGCCTCAACACTGAAGCTTTCTTT	CSVMRGLNTEAFF
TRBV19	13	-	TRBJ2-7	many	TGTGCCAGTAGTTTCCGCGTAGGGGACGAGCAGTACTTC	CASSFRVGDEQYF
TRBV3-1	12	-	TRBJ2-2	-	TGTGCCAGCAGACAATGGGCCGGGGAGCTGTTTTTT	CASRQWAGELFF
TRBV20-1	15	TRBD1	TRBJ2-5	-	TGCAGTGCCCTAGGGACAGCGGTGGGGCGGGAGACCCAGTACTTC	CSALGTAVGRETQYF
TRBV7-3	14	-	TRBJ2-5	-	TGTGCCAGCAGCCTGAGCGGTCCCCAAGAGACCCAGTACTTC	CASSLSGPQETQYF
TRBV7-9	15	-	TRBJ1-1	-	TGTGCCAGCAGCTTATTGGCAGGCCCGAACACTGAAGCTTTCTTT	CASSLLAGPNTEAFF
TRBV9	12	-	TRBJ2-7	once	TGTGCCAGCAGCGTAGTCGGGGGCGAGCAGTACTTC	CASSVVGGEQYF
TRBV5-1	14	TRBD1	TRBJ1-1	few	TGCGCCAGCAGCGCCGGGACAGGGGAAACTGAAGCTTTCTTT	CASSAGTGETEAFF
TRBV28	16	TRBD1	TRBJ1-5	many	TGTGCCAGCAGTTTGCAGGACAGGGGGTACAATCAGCCCCAGCATTTT	CASSLQDRGYNQPQHF
TRBV19	14	-	TRBJ1-4	-	TGTGCCAGTAGTACGACAGGTTCAGGGGAAAAACTGTTTTTT	CASSTTGSGEKLFF
TRBV12-3/TRBV12-4	13	TRBD2	TRBJ2-7	-	TGTGCCAGCAGTTTGGGGGGGGTCTACGAGCAGTACTTC	CASSLGGVYEQYF
TRBV7-9	16	-	TRBJ2-4	-	TGTGCCAGCAGCCCTCCTAGGGGCACGGCCAAAAACATTCAGTACTTC	CASSPPRGTAKNIQYF
TRBV15	16	-	TRBJ2-1	-	TGTGCCACCAGCAGAGATCTGGGCGGACGATACAATGAGCAGTTCTTC	CATSRDLGGRYNEQFF